The 24 T cell receptor beta chains below all came from one sample that was sequenced in a study of CD8 T cells in Susac syndrome. Random hexamers primed reverse transcription of 0.5 to 1 ug RNA. TCRdb reprocessed the immunoSEQ multiplex PCR reads via MiXCR and lists one record per CDR3 protein. This table holds 150,000 to 200,000 distinct CDR3 sequences, approximately 95% found once. The sample comprised CD4+ T cells from PBMCs. Source of these receptors: a human donor with multiple sclerosis.

The CDR3 DNA reads TGCGCCAGCAGGACGACTAGCGGGGTGGGAGAGACCCAGTACTTC. The encoded protein is CASRTTSGVGETQYF. This rearrangement joins TRBV5-1 to TRBJ2-5; 11 bases agree with TRBD2. The junction had 7 bases not matched to a gene; V was cut back by 5 bases and J by 4 bases. Germline CDR1 and CDR2: SGHRS and YFSETQ. This CDR3 spans 15 amino acids.

This sequence joins TRBV3-1 and TRBJ1-2, with D possibly being TRBD1 (5 bases). This CDR3 is built from 13 residues. Germline V gene sequence: CDR1 LGHDT, CDR2 YNNKEL (reference sequence). Trimming took off 3 bases at V and 10 bases at J, with 15 bases between the two ends. The CDR3 DNA follows: TGTGCCAGCAGCCACCATGGTACAGGTGACTACACCTTC. It encodes CASSHHGTGDYTF.

The chain links TRBV10-2 to TRBJ1-1; TRBD1 matches at 9 bases. The CDR3 runs to 14 residues. Looked up from germline, CDR1 is WSHSY and CDR2 is SAAADI. The V segment lost 7 bases and the J segment 5 bases; nucleotides outside the gene matches: 8. Here the CDR3 DNA reads TGCGCCAGCATCGAAACAGGGGGCAGGACTGAAGCTTTCTTT. It is translated as CASIETGGRTEAFF.

The CDR3 DNA reads as TGTGCCAGCAGCCGGGGACGAGGGTACCACTTT. This sequence encodes CASSRGRGYHF. The rearrangement links TRBV12-3 or TRBV12-4 to TRBJ1-6; tentative D call: TRBD1 (5 bases). The CDR3 runs 11 residues. The ends were cut back, 6 bases at V and 18 bases at J, with 15 bases in the middle.

V is TRBV7-9 and J is TRBJ1-3; D remains ambiguous. Trimming removed 2 bases at V and 0 bases at J, with 11 bases between. Germline V lookup: CDR1 SEHNR, CDR2 FQNEAQ (reference sequence). This CDR3 has 16 residues. The DNA of the CDR3 is TGTGCCAGCAGCTTAATGGCGCTCGACTCTGGAAACACCATATATTTT. Its translation is CASSLMALDSGNTIYF. Together with reference TRBV7-9 and TRBJ1-3, the CDR3 gives the full variable domain: DTGVSQNPRHKITKRGQNVTFRCDPISEHNRLYWYRQTLGQGPEFLTYFQNEAQLEKSRLLSDRFSAERPKGSFSTLEIQRTEQGDSAMYLCASSLMALDSGNTIYFGEGSWLTVV.

CDR3 DNA sequence: TGCGCCAGCAGCCAAGCGTGGCAGGTCGAGACTGAAGCTTTCTTT. It translates to CASSQAWQVETEAFF. The chain is built from TRBV4-3 and TRBJ1-1, with D unresolved. Germline V CDR1 and CDR2: LGHNA, YSLEER. The CDR3 has 15 residues. V was pared by 1 base and J by 5 bases, with 14 bases between.

This clonotype was recorded only once. This chain uses TRBV30 with TRBJ2-7; perhaps TRBD2 as D (5 bases). The CDR3 has 15 residues. Looked up from germline, CDR1 is GTSNPN and CDR2 is SVGIG (reference sequence). V was cut by 0 bases and J by 5 bases, with 17 bases left in between. The CDR3 loop is CAWSVPGGSFHEQYF. CDR3 coding DNA: TGTGCCTGGAGTGTACCAGGCGGGTCTTTCCACGAGCAGTACTTC. Combining the CDR3 with reference TRBV30 and TRBJ2-7 gives the whole variable domain SQTIHQWPATLVQPVGSPLSLECTVEGTSNPNLYWYRQAAGRGLQLLFYSVGIGQISSEVPQNLSASRPQDRQFILSSKKLLLSDSGFYLCAWSVPGGSFHEQYFGPGTRLTVT.

The chain joins TRBV20-1 to TRBJ1-1, with D possibly matching TRBD1 (5 bases). This CDR3 is built from 13 residues. Per germline, CDR1 DFQATT and CDR2 SNEGSKA (reference sequence). Between the trimmed V and J ends, which lost 5 bases and 3 bases, there was a span of 13 bases. The CDR3 protein is CSAPGAWDTEAFF. CDR3 nucleotide sequence: TGCAGTGCTCCCGGGGCATGGGACACTGAAGCTTTCTTT.

This chain links TRBV11-2 with TRBJ2-5; either TRBD1 or TRBD2 may supply D (6 bases each). The germline CDR1 and CDR2 sequences are SGHAT and FQNNGV. This CDR3 contains 14 residues. V was cut by 5 bases and J by 5 bases, with 15 bases left in between. The CDR3 spells CASSPREGGETQYF. The CDR3, as DNA: TGTGCCAGCAGCCCCCGAGAGGGGGGCGAGACCCAGTACTTC. The full variable domain, completed using reference TRBV11-2 and TRBJ2-5, is EAGVAQSPRYKIIEKRQSVAFWCNPISGHATLYWYQQILGQGPKLLIQFQNNGVVDDSQLPKDRFSAERLKGVDSTLKIQPAKLEDSAVYLCASSPREGGETQYFGPGTRLLVL.

This chain links TRBV4-3 with TRBJ2-2, with D perhaps TRBD1 (6 bases). CDR3 length: 14 residues. Trimming stripped 1 base from V and 6 bases from J, with 9 bases between. Germline CDR1 LGHNA, CDR2 YSLEER. The CDR3 protein is CASSQGGGPGELFF. The CDR3 DNA is TGCGCCAGCAGCCAAGGAGGGGGACCCGGGGAGCTGTTTTTT.

CDR3 in DNA: TGTGCCAGCAGCTTAGGCGCAGGGTCTACCTACGAGCAGTACTTC. Its protein product is CASSLGAGSTYEQYF. The chain recombines TRBV7-3 with TRBJ2-7, with D tentatively TRBD1 (5 bases). V gave up 2 bases and J gave up 2 bases, with 13 bases separating them. CDR1 and CDR2 from the germline V gene are SGHTA and FQGTGA. The CDR3 totals 15 residues.

This chain connects TRBV23-1 to TRBJ2-1; 7 positions agree with TRBD2. TRBV23-1 is filed as an ORF, its function uncertain. V lost 2 bases to trimming and J lost 3 bases; unmatched junction nucleotides: 16. The CDR3 spans 19 residues. In nucleotides, the CDR3 is TGCGCCAGCAGTCAAGGGCGGGGGTTAGAGCCAAGATTCTACAATGAGCAGTTCTTC. Encoded protein: CASSQGRGLEPRFYNEQFF.

The chain employs TRBV27 and TRBJ2-5; D is uncertain. Germline V gene sequence: CDR1 MNHEY, CDR2 SMNVEV (reference sequence). The length of the CDR3 is 13 residues. V dropped 1 base and J dropped 5 bases, with 8 bases sitting between them. Written as DNA, the CDR3 is TGTGCCAGCAGTTTATTTCGGTCGGAGACCCAGTACTTC. Amino acid sequence: CASSLFRSETQYF.

The chain couples TRBV5-6 to TRBJ2-7; D remains unclear. CDR1 and CDR2 from the germline V gene are SGHDT and YYEEEE. The V end was cut by 3 bases, the J end by 3 bases, with 10 bases between. CDR3 length equals 13 residues. DNA for the CDR3: TGTGCCAGCAGCTCTAGGACCTTCTACGAGCAGTACTTC. Amino acid sequence: CASSSRTFYEQYF.

This sequence joins TRBV30 and TRBJ2-1, with D perhaps matching TRBD2 (5 bases). The V end lost 0 bases, the J end lost 7 bases, and 7 bases lay between the germline ends. This CDR3 contains 12 residues. Germline CDR1 is GTSNPN and CDR2 is SVGIG (reference sequence). Here the CDR3 reads CAWSVPGNEQFF. CDR3 bases: TGTGCCTGGAGTGTACCGGGGAATGAGCAGTTCTTC.

V usage is TRBV2 and J usage is TRBJ2-3; no reliable D call. Germline lookup yields CDR1 SNHLY and CDR2 FYNNEI. Trimming pared 6 bases from V and 0 bases from J, leaving 4 bases between. The CDR3 loop spans 12 amino acids. Here the CDR3 DNA reads TGTGCCAGCAGAGCAAGCACAGATACGCAGTATTTT. Protein: CASRASTDTQYF.

The chain joins TRBV5-1 to TRBJ2-7; D is undetermined. Germline-derived CDR1 and CDR2 are SGHRS and YFSETQ. The CDR3 contains 13 residues. V shed 0 bases and J shed 3 bases, with 7 bases lying between them. The CDR3 region has the DNA TGCGCCAGCAGCTTGGGCGCCTACTACGAGCAGTACTTC. Translated, it gives CASSLGAYYEQYF.

V gene TRBV11-1 combines with J gene TRBJ1-1; 7 nucleotides align to TRBD1. V gave up 3 bases and J gave up 5 bases; unmatched junction bases: 0. This CDR3 has 12 amino acids. Germline V gene lookup returns CDR1 SGHAT and CDR2 FQDESV (reference sequence). CDR3 in amino acids: CASSFRGTEAFF. As DNA, the CDR3 is TGTGCCAGCAGCTTCAGGGGGACTGAAGCTTTCTTT.

V is TRBV7-8 and J is TRBJ1-5; 7 bases are a match to TRBD1. Germline V CDR1 and CDR2: SGHVS, FQNEAQ. With V trimmed by 5 bases and J by 7 bases, 8 bases remained unmatched. CDR3 length: 14 residues. Here the CDR3 DNA reads TGTGCCAGCAGCCTCGGACAGGTGGGGCAGCCCCAGCATTTT. As protein: CASSLGQVGQPQHF.

The gene calls are TRBV12-3 or TRBV12-4 and TRBJ2-1, with D possibly being TRBD2 (6 bases). This CDR3 is 17 amino acids long. Trimming took off 0 bases at V and 4 bases at J, with 16 bases between the two ends. This chain's CDR3 is CASSLAPGVKRYNEQFF. DNA for the CDR3: TGTGCCAGCAGTTTAGCGCCGGGGGTCAAACGGTACAATGAGCAGTTCTTC.

The chain links TRBV29-1 to TRBJ1-1; 10 nucleotides agree with TRBD1. In germline, CDR1 is SQVTM, CDR2 ANQGSEA. The CDR3 runs to 13 residues. Trimming at V came to 6 bases and at J to 4 bases, leaving 5 bases not matched to a gene. The CDR3 is CSVWTGGVTEAFF. For the CDR3, the DNA is TGCAGCGTCTGGACAGGGGGGGTCACTGAAGCTTTCTTT.

The chain is built from TRBV5-1 and TRBJ2-2, with 12 bases fitting TRBD2. The ends lost 4 bases at V and 0 bases at J; junction bases unmatched: 4. This CDR3 has 17 residues. CDR1 and CDR2 from the germline V gene are SGHRS and YFSETQ. The CDR3: CASSRLAGDANTGELFF. In nucleotides, the CDR3 is TGCGCCAGCAGCCGACTAGCGGGGGATGCGAACACCGGGGAGCTGTTTTTT.

V usage is TRBV24-1 and J usage is TRBJ1-2, with 9 bases lining up with TRBD1. The V and J ends lost 0 bases and 5 bases, in that order; junction bases with no gene match: 0. Germline CDR1 reads KGHDR; CDR2 reads SFDVKD. The CDR3 is 14 residues long. Here the CDR3 DNA reads TGTGCCACCAGTGATTTGGGGACAGGGTATGGCTACACCTTC. This gives the protein CATSDLGTGYGYTF.

This chain connects TRBV6-2 or TRBV6-3 to TRBJ2-7; D perhaps matches TRBD1 (5 bases). Trimming took off 2 bases at V and 0 bases at J, with 11 bases between the two ends. This CDR3 is 15 amino acids long. Germline CDR1 is MNHEY and CDR2 is SVGEGT. The CDR3 sequence: CASSYTTASSYEQYF. The CDR3 nucleotides read TGTGCCAGCAGTTACACGACAGCTAGCTCCTACGAGCAGTACTTC.